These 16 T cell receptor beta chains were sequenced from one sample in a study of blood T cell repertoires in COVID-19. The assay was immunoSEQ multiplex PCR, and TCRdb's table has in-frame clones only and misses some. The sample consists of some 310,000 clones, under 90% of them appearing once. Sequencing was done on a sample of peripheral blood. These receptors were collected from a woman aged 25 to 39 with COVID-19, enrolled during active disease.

CDR3 region: CASSLEPGVPGNTIYF. The DNA of the CDR3 is TGTGCCAGCAGCTTAGAACCAGGGGTCCCTGGAAACACCATATATTTT. V usage is TRBV7-9 and J usage is TRBJ1-3, with D perhaps matching TRBD1 (6 bases). Germline V gene lookup returns CDR1 SEHNR and CDR2 FQNEAQ (reference sequence). The V and J ends lost 1 base and 2 bases respectively, with 12 bases between them. The CDR3 totals 16 residues.

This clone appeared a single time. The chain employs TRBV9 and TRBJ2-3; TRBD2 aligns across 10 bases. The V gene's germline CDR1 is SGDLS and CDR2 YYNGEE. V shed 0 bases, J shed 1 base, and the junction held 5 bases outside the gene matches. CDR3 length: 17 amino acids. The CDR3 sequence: CASSVGLAGVRTDTQYF. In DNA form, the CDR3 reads TGTGCCAGCAGCGTAGGGCTAGCGGGAGTACGCACAGATACGCAGTATTTT.

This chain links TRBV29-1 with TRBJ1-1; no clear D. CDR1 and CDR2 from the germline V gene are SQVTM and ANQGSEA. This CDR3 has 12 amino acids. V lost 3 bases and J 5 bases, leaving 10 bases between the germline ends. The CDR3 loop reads CSVEVAGTEAFF. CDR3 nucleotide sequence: TGCAGCGTTGAGGTGGCGGGGACTGAAGCTTTCTTT.

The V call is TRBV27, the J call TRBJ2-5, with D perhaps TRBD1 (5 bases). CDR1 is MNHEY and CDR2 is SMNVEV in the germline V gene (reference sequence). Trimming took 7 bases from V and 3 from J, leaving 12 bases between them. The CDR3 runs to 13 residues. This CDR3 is CASNRVGEETQYF. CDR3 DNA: TGTGCCAGCAATCGGGTAGGGGAAGAGACCCAGTACTTC.

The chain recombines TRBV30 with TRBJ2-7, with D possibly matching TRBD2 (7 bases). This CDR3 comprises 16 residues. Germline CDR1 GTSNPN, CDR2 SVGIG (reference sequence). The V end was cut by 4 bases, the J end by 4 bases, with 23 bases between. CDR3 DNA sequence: TGTGCCTGGACCCGTGGGGAGGGGGGCGCTTTTTACGAGCAGTACTTC. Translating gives CAWTRGEGGAFYEQYF.

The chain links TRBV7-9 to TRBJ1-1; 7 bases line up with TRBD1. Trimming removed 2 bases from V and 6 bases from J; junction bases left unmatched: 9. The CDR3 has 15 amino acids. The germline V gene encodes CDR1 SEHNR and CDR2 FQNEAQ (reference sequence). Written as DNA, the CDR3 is TGTGCCAGCAGCTTACTATACGGAGGGGGCTCTGAAGCTTTCTTT. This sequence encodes CASSLLYGGGSEAFF.

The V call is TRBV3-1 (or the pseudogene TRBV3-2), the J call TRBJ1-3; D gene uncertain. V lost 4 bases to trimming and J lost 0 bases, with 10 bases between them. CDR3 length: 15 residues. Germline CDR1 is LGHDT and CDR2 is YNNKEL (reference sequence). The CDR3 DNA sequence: TGTGCCAGCAGCCCAGACGGAGGCTCTGGAAACACCATATATTTT. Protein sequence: CASSPDGGSGNTIYF.

CDR3 bases: TGTGCCAGCAGCACCAGGGATAATTCACCCCTCCACTTT. Encoded protein: CASSTRDNSPLHF. This chain connects TRBV11-2 to TRBJ1-6, with a tentative D call TRBD1 (5 bases). The germline V and J ends were trimmed by 5 bases and 5 bases, with 7 bases remaining between them. The CDR3 is 13 residues long. CDR1 and CDR2 (germline): SGHAT, FQNNGV.

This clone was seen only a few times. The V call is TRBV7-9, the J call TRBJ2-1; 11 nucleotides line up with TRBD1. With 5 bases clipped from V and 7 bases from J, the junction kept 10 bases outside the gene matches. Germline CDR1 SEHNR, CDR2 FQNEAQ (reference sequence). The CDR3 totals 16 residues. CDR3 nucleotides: TGTGCCAGCAGCCCCCTCTGGGACAGGGGGGGGAATGAGCAGTTCTTC. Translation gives CASSPLWDRGGNEQFF.

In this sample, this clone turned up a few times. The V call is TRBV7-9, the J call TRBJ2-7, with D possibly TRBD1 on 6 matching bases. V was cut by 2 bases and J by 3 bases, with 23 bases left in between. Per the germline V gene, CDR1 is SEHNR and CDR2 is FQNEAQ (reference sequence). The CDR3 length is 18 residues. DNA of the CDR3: TGTGCCAGCAGCTTATACCCGAAAAAGTTGGGACATGGCTACGAGCAGTACTTC. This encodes CASSLYPKKLGHGYEQYF.

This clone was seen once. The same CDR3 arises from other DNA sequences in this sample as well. The CDR3 loop reads CASSIGALNTEAFF. The DNA of the CDR3 is TGTGCCAGTAGTATAGGGGCATTGAACACTGAAGCTTTCTTT. The genes are TRBV19 and TRBJ1-1; no clear D gene. The CDR3 is 14 residues long. V shed 1 base and J shed 0 bases, with 6 bases lying between them. Germline V lookup: CDR1 LNHDA, CDR2 SQIVND (reference sequence).

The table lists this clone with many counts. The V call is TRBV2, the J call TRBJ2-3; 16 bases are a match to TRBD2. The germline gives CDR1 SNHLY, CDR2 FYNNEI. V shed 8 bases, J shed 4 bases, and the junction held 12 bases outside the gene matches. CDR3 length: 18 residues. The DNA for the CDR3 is TGTGCCAGCTCTTTGCCGGGACTAGCGGGAGGGGGTCCAGATACGCAGTATTTT. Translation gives CASSLPGLAGGGPDTQYF.

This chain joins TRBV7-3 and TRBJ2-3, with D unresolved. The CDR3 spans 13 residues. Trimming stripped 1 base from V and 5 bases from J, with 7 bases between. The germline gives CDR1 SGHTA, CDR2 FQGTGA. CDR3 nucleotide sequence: TGTGCCAGCAGCTTAAATAATAAAGATACGCAGTATTTT. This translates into CASSLNNKDTQYF.

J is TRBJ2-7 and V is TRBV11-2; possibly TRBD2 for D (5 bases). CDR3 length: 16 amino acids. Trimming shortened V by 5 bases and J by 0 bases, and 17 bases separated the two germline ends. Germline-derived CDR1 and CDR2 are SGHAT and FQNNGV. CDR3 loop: CASSVGSITNSYEQYF. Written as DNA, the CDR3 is TGTGCCAGCAGCGTGGGGAGTATAACAAACTCCTACGAGCAGTACTTC. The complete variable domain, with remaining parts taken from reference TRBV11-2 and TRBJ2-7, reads EAGVAQSPRYKIIEKRQSVAFWCNPISGHATLYWYQQILGQGPKLLIQFQNNGVVDDSQLPKDRFSAERLKGVDSTLKIQPAKLEDSAVYLCASSVGSITNSYEQYFGPGTRLTVT.

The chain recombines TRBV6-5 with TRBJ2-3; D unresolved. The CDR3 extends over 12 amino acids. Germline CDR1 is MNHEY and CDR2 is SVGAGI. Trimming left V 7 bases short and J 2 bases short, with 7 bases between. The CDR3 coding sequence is TGTGCCAGCACCTATTTCACAGATACGCAGTATTTT. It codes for CASTYFTDTQYF.

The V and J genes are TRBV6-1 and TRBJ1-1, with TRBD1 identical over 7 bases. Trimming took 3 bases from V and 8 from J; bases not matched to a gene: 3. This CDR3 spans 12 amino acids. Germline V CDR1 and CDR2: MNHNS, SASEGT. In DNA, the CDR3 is TGTGCCAGCAGTGATCGGACAGGAGAAGCTTTCTTT. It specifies CASSDRTGEAFF.